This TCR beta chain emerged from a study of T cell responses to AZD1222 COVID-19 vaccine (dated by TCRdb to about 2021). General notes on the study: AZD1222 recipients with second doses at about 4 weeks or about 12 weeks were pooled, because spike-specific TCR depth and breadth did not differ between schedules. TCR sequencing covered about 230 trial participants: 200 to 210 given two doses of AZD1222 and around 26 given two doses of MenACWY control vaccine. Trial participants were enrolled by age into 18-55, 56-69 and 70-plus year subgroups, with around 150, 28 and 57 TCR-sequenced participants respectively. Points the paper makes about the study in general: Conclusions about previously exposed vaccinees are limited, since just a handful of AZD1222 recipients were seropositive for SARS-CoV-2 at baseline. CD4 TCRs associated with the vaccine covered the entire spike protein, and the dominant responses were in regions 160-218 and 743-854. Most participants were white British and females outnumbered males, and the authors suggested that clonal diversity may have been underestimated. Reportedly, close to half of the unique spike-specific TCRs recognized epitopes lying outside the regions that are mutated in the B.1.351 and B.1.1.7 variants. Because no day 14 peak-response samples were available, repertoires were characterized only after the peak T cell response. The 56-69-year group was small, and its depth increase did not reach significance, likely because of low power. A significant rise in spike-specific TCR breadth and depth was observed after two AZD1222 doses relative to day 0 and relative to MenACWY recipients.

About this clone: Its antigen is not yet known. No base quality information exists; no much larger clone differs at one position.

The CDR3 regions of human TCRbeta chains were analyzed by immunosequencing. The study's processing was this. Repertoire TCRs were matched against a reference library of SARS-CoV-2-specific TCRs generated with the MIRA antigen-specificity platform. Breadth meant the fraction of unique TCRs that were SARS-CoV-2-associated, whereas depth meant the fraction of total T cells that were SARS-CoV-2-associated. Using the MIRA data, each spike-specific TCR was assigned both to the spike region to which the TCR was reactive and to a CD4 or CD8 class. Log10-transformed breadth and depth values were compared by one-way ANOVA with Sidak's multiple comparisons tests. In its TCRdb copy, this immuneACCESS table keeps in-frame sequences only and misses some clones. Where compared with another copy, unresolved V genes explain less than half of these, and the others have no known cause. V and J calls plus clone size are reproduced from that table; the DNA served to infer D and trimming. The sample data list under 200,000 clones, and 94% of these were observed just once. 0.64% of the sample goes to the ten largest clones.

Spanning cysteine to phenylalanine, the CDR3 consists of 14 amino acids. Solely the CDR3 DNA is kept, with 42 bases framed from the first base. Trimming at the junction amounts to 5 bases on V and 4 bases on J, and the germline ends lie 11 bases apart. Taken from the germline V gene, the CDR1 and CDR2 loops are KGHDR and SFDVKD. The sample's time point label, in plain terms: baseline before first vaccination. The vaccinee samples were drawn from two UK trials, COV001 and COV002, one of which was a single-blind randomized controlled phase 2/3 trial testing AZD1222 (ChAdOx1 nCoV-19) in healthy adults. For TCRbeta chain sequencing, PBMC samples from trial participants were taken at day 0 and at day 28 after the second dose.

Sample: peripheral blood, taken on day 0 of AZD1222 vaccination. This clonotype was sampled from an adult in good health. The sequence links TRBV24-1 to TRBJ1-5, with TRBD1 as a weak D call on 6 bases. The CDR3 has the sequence CATSVRTANQPQHF. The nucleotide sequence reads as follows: TGTGCCACCAGTGTCAGGACAGCTAATCAGCCCCAGCATTTT.